This T cell receptor (beta chain) comes out of a study of prognosis after radiotherapy for stage I lung cancer. Between the trimmed V and J ends, which lost 4 bases and 7 bases, there was a span of 11 bases. The CDR3 has 13 residues. TCR beta CDR3 was amplified from genomic DNA by two-round multiplex PCR. With primers specific to each TRBV and TRBJ gene, the first-round PCR was performed. TCRdb passed the multiplex PCR reads through MiXCR, listing each CDR3 protein once. The sample includes 9,500 to 14,000 distinct CDR3 sequences, just over 35% of them seen just once. This clonotype is medium-sized. The sequencing here drew on PBMCs, taken before or after stereotactic body radiation therapy (not recorded which). The origin of this receptor is a donor aged 50 or older with non-small cell lung cancer. The gene calls are TRBV12-3 or TRBV12-4 and TRBJ2-1; possibly TRBD1 for D (5 bases). CDR3 protein: CASSYYPGNEQFF. The CDR3 bases are TGTGCCAGCAGTTATTACCCAGGGAATGAGCAGTTCTTC.